The rows below give T cell receptor beta chains drawn from one sample of a study of T-cell memory formation after mild COVID-19. Each CDR3 protein gets one entry after TCRdb re-called the 5' RACE reads with MiXCR. The sample holds 350,000 to 450,000 distinct CDR3 sequences, roughly 14% seen once. The sequenced sample consisted of PBMCs or a T cell subset sorted from them (not recorded which). These receptors were taken from a young man who had mild COVID-19 (a few samples of this study predate the infection). Cell type and time point are not known. CDR3s include the opening cysteine and the closing phenylalanine or tryptophan. Fields, in order: J gene, D gene, V gene, CDR3 length, clone size, CDR3 protein, CDR3 DNA. A D gene is named only where the DNA matches it firmly. The size of a clone is reported for some rows only, either as once, few or many, or as a class for expanded clones.

J: TRBJ2-1
D: .
V: TRBV4-1
length: 16
size: .
CDR3: CASSQRSLFSYNEQFF
DNA: TGCGCCAGCAGCCAACGGTCCCTCTTCTCCTACAATGAGCAGTTCTTC

J: TRBJ1-4
D: TRBD1
V: TRBV6-5
length: 16
size: .
CDR3: CASSLNLGQGDEKLFF
DNA: TGTGCCAGCAGTTTGAACCTAGGACAGGGGGATGAAAAACTGTTTTTT

J: TRBJ2-1
D: .
V: TRBV9
length: 16
size: few
CDR3: CASSTRDSPTIYEQFF
DNA: TGTGCCAGCAGCACCCGGGACTCCCCCACAATTTATGAGCAGTTCTTC

J: TRBJ2-5
D: .
V: TRBV5-1
length: 14
size: few
CDR3: CASSYVDGQETQYF
DNA: TGCGCCAGCAGCTACGTGGACGGGCAAGAGACCCAGTACTTC

J: TRBJ2-5
D: .
V: TRBV19
length: 14
size: .
CDR3: CASRYSAVGETQYF
DNA: TGTGCCAGTAGGTATTCGGCGGTTGGGGAGACCCAGTACTTC

J: TRBJ2-3
D: TRBD1
V: TRBV24-1
length: 15
size: .
CDR3: CATSDPRGLADTQYF
DNA: TGTGCCACCAGTGATCCCAGGGGGCTGGCAGATACGCAGTATTTT

J: TRBJ2-5
D: TRBD2
V: TRBV12-3/TRBV12-4
length: 17
size: .
CDR3: CASSPFQFSGVRETQYF
DNA: TGTGCCAGCAGCCCGTTCCAGTTTAGCGGGGTAAGGGAGACCCAGTACTTC

J: TRBJ2-4
D: .
V: TRBV29-1
length: 14
size: .
CDR3: CSVEEGTGADIQYF
DNA: TGCAGCGTTGAAGAGGGGACTGGGGCGGACATTCAGTACTTC

J: TRBJ2-5
D: TRBD2
V: TRBV4-2
length: 16
size: .
CDR3: CASSRSGGGPGETQYF
DNA: TGTGCCAGCAGCCGGTCTGGCGGGGGGCCGGGGGAGACCCAGTACTTC

J: TRBJ2-5
D: .
V: TRBV5-5
length: 16
size: many
CDR3: CASSLRTGGKGETQYF
DNA: TGTGCCAGCAGCTTGAGGACAGGCGGGAAGGGGGAGACCCAGTACTTC

J: TRBJ2-1
D: .
V: TRBV20-1
length: 14
size: .
CDR3: CSASSRDGYNEQFF
DNA: TGCAGTGCTAGTAGTCGGGACGGATACAATGAGCAGTTCTTC

J: TRBJ1-2
D: .
V: TRBV10-3
length: 15
size: few
CDR3: CAISEPPDSYYGYTF
DNA: TGTGCCATCAGTGAGCCTCCGGACAGCTACTATGGCTACACCTTC

J: TRBJ1-2
D: TRBD1
V: TRBV30
length: 14
size: .
CDR3: CAWRRDRDNYGYTF
DNA: TGTGCCTGGAGAAGGGACAGGGATAACTATGGCTACACCTTC

J: TRBJ1-2
D: .
V: TRBV20-1
length: 13
size: many
CDR3: CSAGQSTGYGYTF
DNA: TGCAGTGCTGGACAATCCACAGGGTACGGCTACACCTTC

J: TRBJ1-1
D: .
V: TRBV27
length: 11
size: few
CDR3: CASSFGSEAFF
DNA: TGTGCCAGCAGTTTCGGTAGTGAAGCTTTCTTT

J: TRBJ1-2
D: .
V: TRBV3-1
length: 14
size: .
CDR3: CASSLEGMLYGYTF
DNA: TGTGCCAGCAGCCTCGAGGGCATGCTGTATGGCTACACCTTC

J: TRBJ2-1
D: TRBD2
V: TRBV7-2
length: 14
size: many
CDR3: CASSRTSLHNEQFF
DNA: TGTGCCAGCAGCAGGACTAGCTTGCACAATGAGCAGTTCTTC

J: TRBJ1-1
D: .
V: TRBV10-3
length: 13
size: .
CDR3: CATAGGLNTEAFF
DNA: TGTGCCACGGCGGGGGGCTTGAACACTGAAGCTTTCTTT

J: TRBJ1-2
D: .
V: TRBV11-2
length: 16
size: few
CDR3: CASRGGGPPNPYGYTF
DNA: TGTGCCAGCAGAGGCGGGGGTCCGCCAAACCCATATGGCTACACCTTC

J: TRBJ1-6
D: .
V: TRBV4-3
length: 15
size: few
CDR3: CASSQVVGRNSPLHF
DNA: TGCGCCAGCAGCCAAGTTGTGGGCAGGAATTCACCCCTCCACTTT

J: TRBJ1-2
D: .
V: TRBV5-6
length: 16
size: few
CDR3: CASSLVPVGSNYGYTF
DNA: TGTGCCAGCAGCTTGGTGCCCGTGGGTTCTAACTATGGCTACACCTTC

J: TRBJ2-5
D: .
V: TRBV10-3
length: 13
size: few
CDR3: CAISEGLMETQYF
DNA: TGTGCCATCAGTGAGGGACTTATGGAGACCCAGTACTTC

J: TRBJ2-7
D: TRBD1
V: TRBV12-3/TRBV12-4
length: 15
size: few
CDR3: CASSFFTGGNHEQYF
DNA: TGTGCCAGCAGTTTCTTCACAGGGGGCAACCACGAGCAGTACTTC

J: TRBJ2-3
D: TRBD2
V: TRBV12-3/TRBV12-4
length: 10
size: few
CDR3: CATSGGTQYF
DNA: TGTGCCACAAGCGGGGGTACGCAGTATTTT

J: TRBJ2-5
D: .
V: TRBV4-1
length: 15
size: .
CDR3: CASSQVESGRETQYF
DNA: TGCGCCAGCAGCCAAGTGGAGTCAGGGCGAGAGACCCAGTACTTC

J: TRBJ2-5
D: .
V: TRBV11-2
length: 14
size: many
CDR3: CASSLGLFQETQYF
DNA: TGTGCCAGCAGTTTGGGACTTTTTCAGGAGACCCAGTACTTC

J: TRBJ1-1
D: .
V: TRBV3-1
length: 14
size: .
CDR3: CASSRSVGSTEAFF
DNA: TGTGCCAGCAGCAGGAGTGTTGGGAGCACTGAAGCTTTCTTT

J: TRBJ2-4
D: TRBD1
V: TRBV11-2
length: 14
size: few
CDR3: CASGQELAKNIQYF
DNA: TGTGCCAGCGGACAGGAACTAGCCAAAAACATTCAGTACTTC

J: TRBJ2-5
D: TRBD2
V: TRBV7-8
length: 14
size: many
CDR3: CASSPRSGGETQYF
DNA: TGTGCCAGCAGCCCCCGCAGCGGGGGTGAGACCCAGTACTTC

J: TRBJ1-1
D: .
V: TRBV20-1
length: 13
size: few
CDR3: CSAPIGGYTEAFF
DNA: TGCAGTGCTCCTATCGGGGGGTACACTGAAGCTTTCTTT

J: TRBJ1-1
D: .
V: TRBV6-2/TRBV6-3
length: 14
size: .
CDR3: CASSYSQLNTEAFF
DNA: TGTGCCAGCAGTTACTCCCAGTTGAACACTGAAGCTTTCTTT

J: TRBJ1-2
D: TRBD1
V: TRBV7-9
length: 18
size: few
CDR3: CASSLGGTGGTGVYGYTF
DNA: TGTGCCAGCAGCTTAGGAGGGACAGGAGGGACAGGGGTCTATGGCTACACCTTC

J: TRBJ2-7
D: .
V: TRBV7-2
length: 15
size: few
CDR3: CASSLARVSNDEQYF
DNA: TGTGCCAGCAGCTTAGCGCGTGTTAGCAACGACGAGCAGTACTTC

J: TRBJ2-1
D: .
V: TRBV28
length: 11
size: .
CDR3: CASSPDHEQFF
DNA: TGTGCCAGCAGTCCAGATCATGAGCAGTTCTTC

J: TRBJ2-7
D: .
V: TRBV7-3
length: 15
size: few
CDR3: CASSPSGLGTYEQYF
DNA: TGTGCCAGCAGCCCCTCGGGCCTCGGGACTTACGAGCAGTACTTC

J: TRBJ2-7
D: TRBD1
V: TRBV7-9
length: 16
size: .
CDR3: CASSLAPGQGSYEQYF
DNA: TGTGCCAGCAGCTTAGCTCCGGGACAGGGATCCTACGAGCAGTACTTC

J: TRBJ2-7
D: TRBD1
V: TRBV20-1
length: 15
size: .
CDR3: CSARDRSGQAAEQYF
DNA: TGCAGTGCTAGAGATCGTTCGGGACAGGCCGCCGAGCAGTACTTC

J: TRBJ2-3
D: TRBD2
V: TRBV28
length: 17
size: few
CDR3: CASSSVLLAGGLDTQYF
DNA: TGTGCCAGCAGTTCCGTCTTACTAGCGGGGGGGCTGGATACGCAGTATTTT

J: TRBJ2-5
D: TRBD1
V: TRBV19
length: 14
size: .
CDR3: CASTGTGIGETQYF
DNA: TGTGCCAGCACCGGGACAGGGATAGGGGAGACCCAGTACTTC

J: TRBJ2-5
D: .
V: TRBV28
length: 13
size: few
CDR3: CASSIVGQETQYF
DNA: TGTGCCAGCAGTATAGTTGGACAAGAGACCCAGTACTTC

J: TRBJ1-1
D: .
V: TRBV5-4
length: 12
size: few
CDR3: CASFSGNTEAFF
DNA: TGTGCCAGCTTTTCGGGGAACACTGAAGCTTTCTTT

J: TRBJ2-7
D: TRBD2
V: TRBV4-2
length: 15
size: many
CDR3: CASSQAGTRSHEQYF
DNA: TGTGCCAGCAGCCAAGCGGGGACTAGGTCCCACGAGCAGTACTTC